Shown below are 23 T cell receptor beta chains from a single sample sequenced in a study of T-cell reconstitution after alpha-beta-depleted transplantation in children. As it was prepared, the TCRbeta library received unique molecular identifiers. TCRdb used MiXCR to reprocess the PCR reads, holding one entry per CDR3 protein. This sample carries around 600,000 distinct CDR3 sequences, 16% of them seen once, and the ten largest clones take about 1.1%. The sequenced sample was PBMCs from the stem cell graft donor, obtained from the stem cell graft. These receptors originate from a human donor who donated a stem cell graft to a child with acute myeloid leukemia.

This clonotype was detected ten times or more. This chain joins TRBV5-1 and TRBJ2-2; D unresolved. Germline-derived CDR1 and CDR2 are SGHRS and YFSETQ. This CDR3 region has 13 residues. Trimming took off 2 bases at V and 8 bases at J, with 10 bases between the two ends. CDR3: CASSFYSWGELFF. In DNA, the CDR3 is TGCGCCAGCAGCTTCTACTCCTGGGGGGAGCTGTTTTTT.

This clonotype has ten or more counts. The CDR3 loop is CSARESRTGDGDEKLFF. CDR3 bases: TGCAGTGCTAGAGAATCTAGGACAGGGGACGGGGATGAAAAACTGTTTTTT. The chain couples TRBV20-1 to TRBJ1-4; 9 bases fit TRBD1. Germline values: CDR1 DFQATT, CDR2 SNEGSKA (reference sequence). The V segment lost 0 bases and the J segment 6 bases; nucleotides outside the gene matches: 11. This CDR3 comprises 17 residues.

This clonotype was seen more than once but under ten times. The rearrangement uses TRBV7-6 and TRBJ2-2; D possibly matches TRBD1 or TRBD2 (5 bases each). Per the germline V gene, CDR1 is SGHVS and CDR2 is FNYEAQ. The CDR3 is made up of 17 amino acids. Between the trimmed V and J ends, which lost 4 bases and 0 bases, there was a span of 15 bases. The CDR3 DNA follows: TGTGCCAGCAGCTCTCTCGGAGGACATGCGAACACCGGGGAGCTGTTTTTT. This encodes CASSSLGGHANTGELFF.

This clonotype was seen a few times. This chain connects TRBV20-1 to TRBJ2-1; tentatively, D is TRBD1 (6 bases). Trimming shortened V by 5 bases and J by 9 bases, and 11 bases separated the two germline ends. Germline V gene data show CDR1 as DFQATT and CDR2 as SNEGSKA (reference sequence). This CDR3 has 11 amino acids. The DNA of the CDR3 is TGCAGTGCTCTTACAGGGATTGAGCAGTTCTTC. Translating gives CSALTGIEQFF.

This clonotype was seen more than once but under ten times. The chain links TRBV6-5 to TRBJ2-5, with D possibly matching TRBD2 (5 bases). This CDR3 is 15 amino acids long. Trimming pared 0 bases from V and 1 base from J, leaving 9 bases between. CDR1 is MNHEY, CDR2 SVGAGI, per germline. The CDR3 reads CASSYSTGIQETQYF. The CDR3 nucleotides read TGTGCCAGCAGTTACTCGACGGGGATCCAAGAGACCCAGTACTTC.

This clonotype has ten or more counts. V usage is TRBV29-1 and J usage is TRBJ1-1; 8 bases are a match to TRBD1. The junction had 4 bases not matched to a gene; V was cut back by 0 bases and J by 4 bases. The CDR3 contains 14 residues. Germline-derived CDR1 and CDR2 are SQVTM and ANQGSEA. As DNA, the CDR3 is TGCAGCGTTGAAGACCCGGACAGGGCCACTGAAGCTTTCTTT. Translated, it gives CSVEDPDRATEAFF.

CDR3 sequence: CAISRDSPTSTEAFF. The CDR3 nucleotides read TGTGCCATCAGTCGGGACAGCCCGACGAGCACTGAAGCTTTCTTT. The chain employs TRBV10-3 and TRBJ1-1, with 7 bases fitting TRBD1. The CDR3 has 15 residues. Trimming took 5 bases from V and 4 from J; bases not matched to a gene: 10. From germline, CDR1 is ENHRY and CDR2 SYGVKD.

As regards this clonotype: At one end, the junction sequence differs from germline, possibly due to a read error. The chain carries TRBV3-1 and TRBJ2-3; 8 bases align to TRBD2. The V gene's germline CDR1 is LGHDT and CDR2 YNNKEL (reference sequence). This CDR3 contains 17 residues. The CDR3 DNA sequence: TGTGCCAGCAGCGAAGAGGAGGGGCGGGGGGACCCAGATACGCAGTATTTT. Residues: CASSEEEGRGDPDTQYF.

This clonotype showed up just a few times. The V gene is TRBV5-1, the J gene TRBJ2-1; D is possibly TRBD1 (5 bases). From germline, CDR1 is SGHRS and CDR2 YFSETQ. Trimming pared 0 bases from V and 4 bases from J, leaving 11 bases between. CDR3 size: 15 residues. The CDR3 region is CASSLEGKAYNEQFF. DNA of the CDR3: TGCGCCAGCAGCTTGGAGGGGAAAGCTTACAATGAGCAGTTCTTC. Supplemented by reference TRBV5-1 and TRBJ2-1, the full variable domain reads KAGVTQTPRYLIKTRGQQVTLSCSPISGHRSVSWYQQTPGQGLQFLFEYFSETQRNKGNFPGRFSGRQFSNSRSEMNVSTLELGDSALYLCASSLEGKAYNEQFFGPGTRLTVL.

This clonotype was observed many times. The gene calls are TRBV7-2 and TRBJ1-1; a weak D match, TRBD1 (5 bases). Germline V gene sequence: CDR1 SGHTA, CDR2 FQGNSA. The CDR3 is made up of 14 amino acids. Trimming took 3 bases from V and 7 from J, leaving 15 bases between them. CDR3 residues: CASSFSRSGIEAFF. CDR3 nucleotide sequence: TGTGCCAGCAGCTTTTCTCGATCAGGGATTGAAGCTTTCTTT.

The chain couples TRBV6-1 to TRBJ1-1; D is uncertain. V was trimmed by 5 bases and J by 1 base, leaving 23 bases between them. This CDR3 is built from 18 residues. The V gene's germline CDR1 is MNHNS and CDR2 SASEGT. Here the CDR3 reads CASSPTTRSRERNTEAFF. CDR3 sequence (DNA): TGTGCCAGCAGTCCGACGACCAGGTCCCGAGAGAGGAACACTGAAGCTTTCTTT.

This clonotype has at least ten counts. This rearrangement joins TRBV21-1 to TRBJ1-2; the table gives TRBD1 as D, unverified against the DNA. TRBV21-1 is designated a pseudogene. The CDR3 extends over 15 amino acids. The CDR3, as DNA: TGTGCCAGCAGCAGAAACAGGGGGCGCAACTATGGCTACACCTTC. It is translated as CASSRNRGRNYGYTF.

In this sample, this clonotype turned up many times. The chain joins TRBV20-1 to TRBJ1-5; 8 bases match TRBD1. The germline V gene has CDR1 DFQATT and CDR2 SNEGSKA (reference sequence). V gave up 5 bases and J gave up 0 bases; unmatched junction bases: 9. CDR3 length: 16 amino acids. The CDR3: CSAWTGRDSSNQPQHF. CDR3 DNA: TGCAGTGCTTGGACAGGGAGGGATTCTAGCAATCAGCCCCAGCATTTT.

Concerning this clonotype itself: A much larger clone is a single base away; this may be a read error. The rearrangement joins TRBV27 to TRBJ1-5; 10 positions match TRBD1. CDR1 MNHEY and CDR2 SMNVEV come from the germline V gene (reference sequence). The CDR3 contains 16 residues. V shed 2 bases, J shed 8 bases, and the junction held 9 bases outside the gene matches. The CDR3 is CASSLRQGASDKPQHF. The CDR3 DNA sequence: TGTGCCAGCAGTTTACGACAGGGGGCTTCTGATAAGCCCCAGCATTTT.

The V and J genes are TRBV10-3 and TRBJ2-5, with D uncertain. The ends were cut back, 4 bases at V and 3 bases at J, with 15 bases in the middle. The CDR3 covers 15 residues. Germline-derived CDR1 and CDR2 are ENHRY and SYGVKD. The CDR3 region has the DNA TGTGCCATCAGTGCCAGCAAAGGGCTCGAAGAGACCCAGTACTTC. Its translation is CAISASKGLEETQYF.

This clonotype was seen a few times. The chain uses TRBV20-1 and TRBJ2-5; 10 bases fit TRBD1. J was trimmed by 5 bases and V by 5 bases; bases with no gene match: 5. The CDR3 contains 13 residues. Germline V gene data show CDR1 as DFQATT and CDR2 as SNEGSKA (reference sequence). As DNA, the CDR3 is TGCAGTGCTGGGGACAGGGGTAGGGAGACCCAGTACTTC. It yields the protein CSAGDRGRETQYF.

The V gene is TRBV20-1, the J gene TRBJ2-7, with a weak D call TRBD1 (6 bases). The length of the CDR3 is 12 residues. From germline, CDR1 is DFQATT and CDR2 SNEGSKA (reference sequence). Trimming stripped 1 base from V and 6 bases from J, with 10 bases between. In DNA, the CDR3 is TGCAGTGCTAGAGTCCCCAGGGGCGAGCAGTACGTC. Translated, it gives CSARVPRGEQYV.

This clonotype came up many times. The J gene is TRBJ2-7, the V gene TRBV20-1, with 9 positions matching TRBD1. This CDR3 is 15 amino acids long. Germline CDR1 is DFQATT and CDR2 is SNEGSKA (reference sequence). J lost 5 bases, V lost 3 bases, and 11 bases had no gene match. The CDR3 coding sequence is TGCAGTGCTAGGGACTCGGGACAGGGTAGCCACGAGCAGTACGTC. This sequence encodes CSARDSGQGSHEQYV.

This clonotype was detected a few times. V is TRBV12-3 or TRBV12-4 and J is TRBJ2-3; TRBD1 matches at 7 bases. The J segment lost 2 bases and the V segment lost 1 base, leaving 3 bases of the junction unmatched. CDR3 length equals 15 residues. CDR3 coding DNA: TGTGCCAGCAGTTTAGGGACAGGCTACACAGATACGCAGTATTTT. This encodes CASSLGTGYTDTQYF.

The table lists this clonotype with a few counts. The rearrangement links TRBV6-5 to TRBJ2-2, with 8 positions matching TRBD1. Trimming removed 6 bases from V and 4 bases from J; junction bases left unmatched: 13. Germline V gene sequence: CDR1 MNHEY, CDR2 SVGAGI. The CDR3 covers 17 residues. The CDR3 DNA is TGTGCCAGCAGCCAACGCGCGACAGGGGTGGGCACCGGGGAGCTGTTTTTT. Protein: CASSQRATGVGTGELFF.

The J gene is TRBJ2-3, the V gene TRBV4-3; D ambiguous. Trimming left V 4 bases short and J 6 bases short, with 11 bases between. Germline CDR1 and CDR2: LGHNA and YSLEER. The CDR3 totals 13 residues. This chain's CDR3 is CASSPGVEDTQYF. In DNA, the CDR3 is TGCGCCAGCAGCCCGGGTGTTGAGGATACGCAGTATTTT.

This clonotype was seen many times. This chain joins TRBV6-1 and TRBJ1-5; D perhaps matches TRBD1 (6 bases). The CDR3 runs to 16 residues. V lost 6 bases and J 0 bases, leaving 15 bases between the germline ends. From germline, CDR1 is MNHNS and CDR2 SASEGT. This CDR3 is CASSLRGPYSNQPQHF. The CDR3 DNA is TGTGCCAGCAGCCTCAGGGGCCCCTATAGCAATCAGCCCCAGCATTTT.

This clonotype was counted at least ten times. The chain links TRBV15 to TRBJ1-1, with D possibly TRBD1 on 6 matching bases. The ends were cut back, 0 bases at V and 8 bases at J, with 10 bases in the middle. CDR3 length: 13 residues. Germline loops: CDR1 LNHNV, CDR2 YYDKDF (reference sequence). The CDR3 bases are TGTGCCACCAGCAGAGATGAGGGGGTGGAAGCTTTCTTT. This translates into CATSRDEGVEAFF.